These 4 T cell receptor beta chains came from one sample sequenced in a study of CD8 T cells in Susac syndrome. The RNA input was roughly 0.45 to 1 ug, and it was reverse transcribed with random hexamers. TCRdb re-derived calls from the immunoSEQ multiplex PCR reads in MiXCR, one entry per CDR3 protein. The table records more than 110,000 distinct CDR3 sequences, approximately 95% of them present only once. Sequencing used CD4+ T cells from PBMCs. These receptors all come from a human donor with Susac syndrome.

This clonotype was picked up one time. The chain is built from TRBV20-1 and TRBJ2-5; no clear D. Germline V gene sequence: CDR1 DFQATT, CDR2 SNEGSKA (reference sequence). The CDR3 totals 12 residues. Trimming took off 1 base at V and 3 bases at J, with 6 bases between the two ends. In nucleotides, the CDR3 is TGCAGTGCTAGAGGGACCAAAGAGACCCAGTACTTC. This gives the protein CSARGTKETQYF.

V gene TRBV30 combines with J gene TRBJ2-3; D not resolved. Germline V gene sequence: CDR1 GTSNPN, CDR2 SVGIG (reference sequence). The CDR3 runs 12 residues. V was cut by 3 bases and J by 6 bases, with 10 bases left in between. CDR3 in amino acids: CAWRPASDTQYF. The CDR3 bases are TGTGCCTGGAGGCCGGCTTCGGATACGCAGTATTTT.

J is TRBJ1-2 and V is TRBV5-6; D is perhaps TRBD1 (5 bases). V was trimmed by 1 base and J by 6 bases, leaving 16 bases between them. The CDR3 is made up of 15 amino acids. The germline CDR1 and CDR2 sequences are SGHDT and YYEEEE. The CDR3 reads CASSLTFTDRNGYTF. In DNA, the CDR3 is TGTGCCAGCAGCTTGACCTTTACCGACAGAAATGGCTACACCTTC.

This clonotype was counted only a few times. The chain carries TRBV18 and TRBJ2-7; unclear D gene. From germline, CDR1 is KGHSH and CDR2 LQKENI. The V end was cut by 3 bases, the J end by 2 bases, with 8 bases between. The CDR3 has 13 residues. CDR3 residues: CASSPGPPYEQYF. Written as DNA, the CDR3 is TGTGCCAGCTCACCTGGACCCCCCTACGAGCAGTACTTC. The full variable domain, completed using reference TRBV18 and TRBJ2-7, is NAGVMQNPRHLVRRRGQEARLRCSPMKGHSHVYWYRQLPEEGLKFMVYLQKENIIDESGMPKERFSAEFPKEGPSILRIQQVVRGDSAAYFCASSPGPPYEQYFGPGTRLTVT.